This T cell receptor (beta chain) was captured by sequencing in a study of prognosis after radiotherapy for stage I lung cancer. This clonotype counts as medium-sized (0.01 to 0.1%). Two-round multiplex PCR, the amplification method, yielded TCR beta CDR3 from genomic DNA. Primers (each specific to one TRBV or TRBJ gene) were used in first-round PCR. One entry per CDR3 protein results from TCRdb running MiXCR on the multiplex PCR reads. The sample yields about 16,000 distinct CDR3 sequences, around 31% seen once. The source material was PBMCs, sampled before or after stereotactic body radiation therapy (not recorded which). The origin of this receptor is a donor aged 50 or older with non-small cell lung cancer.

This chain's CDR3 is CATSESYLAGMHNEQFF. CDR3 DNA sequence: TGTGCCACCAGTGAGTCCTATCTAGCGGGAATGCACAATGAGCAGTTCTTC. The chain joins TRBV24-1 to TRBJ2-1; TRBD2 agrees at 9 bases. Germline V gene sequence: CDR1 KGHDR, CDR2 SFDVKD. Trimming removed 4 bases from V and 5 bases from J; junction bases left unmatched: 11. The CDR3 sequence is 17 residues long.